The source of this TCR beta chain is a study of radiotherapy plus CTLA-4 blockade in lung cancer. Study at large: Across the patients, objective responses occurred in about 19%, and disease control in roughly 30%. Overall study results and limits: The authors reported that early blood T cell clone dynamics, with interferon-beta, best predicted response. Once radiotherapy plus ipilimumab had been given, TCR clones derived from tumor expanded in blood.

To note about this clone: Its cognate antigen is unknown.

Focal radiation was given together with CTLA-4 blockade (ipilimumab) to patients with chemo-refractory metastatic non-small-cell lung cancer. V gave up 6 bases and J gave up 0 bases; unmatched junction bases: 2. The CDR3 runs to 13 residues. Germline V CDR1 and CDR2: LNHDA, SQIVND (reference sequence). TCRdb's table, derived via immunoSEQ multiplex PCR, lists solely in-frame clones and lacks some. The table includes some 73,000 clones, around 76% detected once. V usage is TRBV19 and J usage is TRBJ2-7; 7 bases match TRBD1. This TCR was recovered from a human donor with non-small cell lung cancer whose response to radiotherapy plus ipilimumab could not be evaluated. Some clones in this sample may be carry-over from other donors' samples. This material consisted of peripheral blood, taken from a patient treated with radiotherapy plus ipilimumab. The CDR3 nucleotides are TGTGCCAGTAGGGACAGGTACTCCTACGAGCAGTACTTC. This gives the protein CASRDRYSYEQYF.